The T cell receptor (beta chain) described here comes from a study of regulatory T cells in long-lasting Graves disease. This clonotype was observed at least ten times. Specified time point: newly diagnosed GD, antithyroid drugs for less than 3 months. PBMC RNA was the source of the TCR library. Through Arm-PCR of CDR3 regions and iRepertoire HTBI primers, TCR beta libraries were built. TCRdb recomputed calls from the multiplex PCR reads with MiXCR, one row per CDR3 protein. The table shows 350,000 to 450,000 distinct CDR3 sequences, with about 15% occurring only once. Germline-derived CDR1 and CDR2 are KGHDR and SFDVKD. The CDR3 is made up of 13 amino acids. V lost 7 bases and J 0 bases, leaving 8 bases between the germline ends. The sample also formed part of further work on T cells in Graves' hyperthyroidism and ophthalmopathy.

The chain uses TRBV24-1 and TRBJ1-1, with D hard to call. This receptor was taken from a woman aged 30 to 39 with Graves disease. The material sequenced was peripheral blood mononuclear cells (PBMCs), taken at new diagnosis, from a patient treated with antithyroid drugs. The CDR3 region is CATRVGMNTEAFF. CDR3 nucleotide sequence: TGTGCCACCAGGGTAGGGATGAACACTGAAGCTTTCTTT.